Shown below are 4 T cell receptor beta chains from a single sample sequenced in a study of cytomegalovirus exposure and HLA in healthy donors. With 60 Vbeta and 13 Jbeta primers, the PCR was carried out. Libraries were prepared by immunoSEQ multiplex PCR; TCRdb keeps only in-frame clonotypes and omits some of them. The table includes approximately 100,000 clones, 76% detected once. The sample comprised PBMCs. The receptors were sampled from a man aged 35-49 years in good health and CMV-seronegative.

This chain joins TRBV19 and TRBJ1-2; D is unresolved. Trimming pared 0 bases from V and 7 bases from J, leaving 9 bases between. The CDR3 has 13 residues. Germline CDR1 and CDR2: LNHDA and SQIVND (reference sequence). CDR3 sequence (DNA): TGTGCCAGTAGTATAGATCAGTGGAGTGGCTACACCTTC. Translation: CASSIDQWSGYTF.

This clone appeared a few times. The V call is TRBV6-5, the J call TRBJ1-4; tentative D call: TRBD1 (5 bases). The CDR3 spans 14 residues. V was pared by 5 bases and J by 7 bases, with 14 bases between. Germline-derived CDR1 and CDR2 are MNHEY and SVGAGI. CDR3 residues: CASSPRQWREKLFF. CDR3 coding DNA: TGTGCCAGCAGTCCCCGACAGTGGCGTGAAAAACTGTTTTTT.

The chain uses TRBV5-1 and TRBJ2-3; a weak D match, TRBD2 (6 bases). CDR3 length: 17 amino acids. Between the trimmed V and J ends, which lost 0 bases and 6 bases, there was a span of 20 bases. Germline V gene sequence: CDR1 SGHRS, CDR2 YFSETQ. CDR3 coding DNA: TGCGCCAGCAGCTTGGCCGCGGGGCCGAACCCTACCGATACGCAGTATTTT. Protein sequence: CASSLAAGPNPTDTQYF.

This clone was counted a few times. The rearrangement uses TRBV5-1 and TRBJ2-5; TRBD2 matches at 8 bases. V shed 6 bases, J shed 5 bases, and the junction held 6 bases outside the gene matches. CDR1 is SGHRS and CDR2 is YFSETQ in the germline V gene. The CDR3 is made up of 13 amino acids. The chain's CDR3 is CASTSAGVETQYF. The CDR3 bases are TGCGCCAGCACCTCAGCGGGGGTGGAGACCCAGTACTTC.